This is a list of T cell receptor beta chains from one sample in a study of Graves' ophthalmopathy and Graves' hyperthyroidism. TCRdb analysed the multiplex PCR reads with MiXCR anew, one entry per CDR3 protein. The sample holds approximately 480,000 distinct CDR3 sequences, approximately 15% seen once. The material sequenced was blood. The receptors were sampled from a woman aged 25 to 45 with Graves' ophthalmopathy. Each CDR3 is given with its conserved first and last residue. A D gene is named only where the DNA matches it firmly. Some rows have no size entry. The others give once, few or many, or a class for an expanded clone.

TRBD1	TRBV7-8	TRBJ1-6	many	TGTGCCAGCAGCTTTGGACAGGGCGGCTCACCCCTCCACTTT	CASSFGQGGSPLHF
-	TRBV19	TRBJ1-5	few	TGTGCCAGTAGTCCCGGACAGTACAATCAGCCCCAGCATTTT	CASSPGQYNQPQHF
-	TRBV6-7	TRBJ2-7	many	TGTGCCAGCAGTTACCCGGGACGGAGCTACGAGCAGTACTTC	CASSYPGRSYEQYF
-	TRBV5-1	TRBJ2-4	many	TGCGCCAGCAGCCCAACATACGCCAAAAACATTCAGTACTTC	CASSPTYAKNIQYF
TRBD2	TRBV27	TRBJ2-7	many	TGTGCCAGCACCGCCGCGGCCGGGGGGGAGCAGTACTTC	CASTAAAGGEQYF
-	TRBV12-3/TRBV12-4	TRBJ1-2	many	TGTGCCAGCAGTACCACATTAGGCTACACCTTC	CASSTTLGYTF
-	TRBV7-2	TRBJ2-7	-	TGTGCCAGCAGCCTCCGGGACGGTACCTACGAGCAGTACTTC	CASSLRDGTYEQYF
TRBD1	TRBV6-1	TRBJ2-7	many	TGTGCCAGCAGTCGTACAGGGGGCAGACACTACGAGCAGTACTTC	CASSRTGGRHYEQYF
-	TRBV5-1	TRBJ1-6	many	TGCGCCAGCAGCTTGGACAGCATAGAGAATAATTCACCCCTCCACTTT	CASSLDSIENNSPLHF
-	TRBV6-1	TRBJ2-7	-	TGTGCCAGCAGTGAACTCGAGCAGTACTTC	CASSELEQYF
TRBD1	TRBV9	TRBJ2-5	many	TGTGCCAGCAGCGCCAAGGACAGGGGGCTACAAGAGACCCAGTACTTC	CASSAKDRGLQETQYF
-	TRBV7-2	TRBJ1-2	-	TGTGCCAGCAGCTTGAGGACAAATAGCTATGGCTACACCTTC	CASSLRTNSYGYTF
-	TRBV6-2/TRBV6-3	TRBJ1-5	few	TGTGCCAGCAGTTACTCCTCGGCAGCTAATCAGCCCCAGCATTTT	CASSYSSAANQPQHF
-	TRBV4-1	TRBJ2-7	-	TGCGCCAGCAGCCAAGAATGGGCAATCGACGAGCAGTACTTC	CASSQEWAIDEQYF
TRBD2	TRBV6-2/TRBV6-3	TRBJ2-5	-	TGTGCCAGCAGTGCTCCTGGACTAGCGGGAGACCAAGAGACCCAGTACTTC	CASSAPGLAGDQETQYF
-	TRBV7-9	TRBJ2-7	-	TGTGCCAGCAGCTTTCTCTACCGTCCCTACGAGCAGTACTTC	CASSFLYRPYEQYF
TRBD1	TRBV12-3/TRBV12-4	TRBJ2-7	many	TGTGCCAGCAGTTTATGGCCAGGGGGCTCCTACGAGCAGTACTTC	CASSLWPGGSYEQYF
-	TRBV19	TRBJ2-5	many	TGTGCCAGTAGCTCGGGACGGACAGTTCAAGAGACCCAGTACTTC	CASSSGRTVQETQYF
-	TRBV19	TRBJ1-2	many	TGTGCCAGTAAAATCCCCTCTCGGAGCTATGGCTACACCTTC	CASKIPSRSYGYTF
-	TRBV6-5	TRBJ2-5	-	TGTGCCAGCAGTTACGACGAAACTAGTTGGAGAGAGACCCAGTACTTC	CASSYDETSWRETQYF
TRBD1	TRBV6-1	TRBJ1-2	many	TGTGCCAGCAGTGAAGCGCAGGGGGCGAATGGCTACACCTTC	CASSEAQGANGYTF
-	TRBV19	TRBJ1-1	-	TGTGCCAGTAGTGACAGCAACACTGAAGCTTTCTTT	CASSDSNTEAFF
TRBD1	TRBV30	TRBJ1-1	many	TGTGCCTGGAGTCCCGGGACAGGGACGATCACTGAAGCTTTCTTT	CAWSPGTGTITEAFF
-	TRBV7-9	TRBJ1-2	many	TGTGCCAGCAGCTCCTCAAACATCCGCGGCTACACCTTC	CASSSSNIRGYTF
-	TRBV10-3	TRBJ2-7	many	TGTGCCATCGCAGGGAAGGGCTCCTACGAGCAGTACTTC	CAIAGKGSYEQYF
TRBD2	TRBV7-3	TRBJ2-2	many	TGTGCCAGCAGCCAAAGGACCCTAGCGGGAGTCAACACCGGGGAGCTGTTTTTT	CASSQRTLAGVNTGELFF
-	TRBV9	TRBJ1-1	-	TGTGCCAGCAGCGTAGCTGGATCCAGGCCCACTGAAGCTTTCTTT	CASSVAGSRPTEAFF
-	TRBV28	TRBJ1-5	many	TGTGCCAGCAGCCCCCGCCGCACCCTTAATAGCAATCAGCCCCAGCATTTT	CASSPRRTLNSNQPQHF
TRBD1	TRBV10-3	TRBJ1-1	many	TGTGCCATCAGGGATTCAGGACAGGGGGCAGGGGGCACTGAAGCTTTCTTT	CAIRDSGQGAGGTEAFF
TRBD2	TRBV4-2	TRBJ2-2	few	TGTGCCAGCAGCCAAGAGAGCGGGGGGGCCGGGGAGCTGTTTTTT	CASSQESGGAGELFF
-	TRBV19	TRBJ2-2	many	TGTGCCAGTAGTATAAGTTCGAACACCGGGGAGCTGTTTTTT	CASSISSNTGELFF
TRBD2	TRBV5-6	TRBJ2-5	-	TGTGCCAGCAGCTGGCAGCGGGGGACTAGTATAAGAGAGACCCAGTACTTC	CASSWQRGTSIRETQYF
TRBD1	TRBV9	TRBJ2-7	-	TGTGCCAGCAGCCTCGGGACAGGGGCCCTTTACGAGCAGTACTTC	CASSLGTGALYEQYF
TRBD1	TRBV30	TRBJ2-2	many	TGTGCCTGGAGAAGAACAGGGGACGCCGGGGAGCTGTTTTTT	CAWRRTGDAGELFF
-	TRBV5-1	TRBJ1-6	many	TGCGCCAGCACCCCAGGGACGGGTAGTAATTCACCCCTCCACTTT	CASTPGTGSNSPLHF
TRBD2	TRBV5-6	TRBJ2-7	many	TGTGCCAGCAGTCTGCTGAGTAGCGGGAGGCCGAGCTCCTACGAGCAGTACTTC	CASSLLSSGRPSSYEQYF
-	TRBV12-5	TRBJ1-3	few	TGTGCTAGTGGTTGGACGAGGGGTGCTGGAAACACCATATATTTT	CASGWTRGAGNTIYF
TRBD1	TRBV7-1	TRBJ2-6	many	TGTGCCAGCAGCTCCCATCTGGCTCCGGGACAGCACTACCGCTCTGGGGCCAACGTCCTGACTTTC	CASSSHLAPGQHYRSGANVLTF
-	TRBV11-2	TRBJ2-2	-	TGTGCCAGCAGCTTATTCCCCCCCCTCACCGGGGAGCTGTTTTTT	CASSLFPPLTGELFF
TRBD1	TRBV5-1	TRBJ1-1	-	TGCGCCAGAGCGACAGGGGGAGAGAACACTGAAGCTTTCTTT	CARATGGENTEAFF
TRBD2	TRBV6-2/TRBV6-3	TRBJ2-7	many	TGTGCCAGCAGCGGTAGGACTAGCGTACCCTACGAGCAGTACTTC	CASSGRTSVPYEQYF
TRBD1	TRBV2	TRBJ2-5	many	TGTGCCAGCAGTGAGGGGACAGGGGGCACTCAAGAGACCCAGTACTTC	CASSEGTGGTQETQYF
TRBD1	TRBV12-3/TRBV12-4	TRBJ1-1	many	TGTGCCAGCAGGCGGGACAGCATGAACACTGAAGCTTTCTTT	CASRRDSMNTEAFF
-	TRBV12-3/TRBV12-4	TRBJ1-5	-	TGTGCCAGCAGCCCCCGGCGATGGGGCTCTCAGCCCCAGCATTTT	CASSPRRWGSQPQHF
-	TRBV12-3/TRBV12-4	TRBJ1-2	-	TGTGCCAGCAGTCCAGTGGGAGGGGAGCGCTACACCTTC	CASSPVGGERYTF
-	TRBV6-5	TRBJ2-7	many	TGTGCCAGCAGTTACGCCGAAGGGAGTGGCGAGCAGTACTTC	CASSYAEGSGEQYF
-	TRBV6-5	TRBJ1-1	many	TGTGCCAGCAGTTACTCGCTTGGACAGCTGAACACTGAAGCTTTCTTT	CASSYSLGQLNTEAFF
TRBD1	TRBV6-2/TRBV6-3	TRBJ2-5	few	TGTGCCAGCAGTTACGTGGGACAGCAAGAGACCCAGTACTTC	CASSYVGQQETQYF
TRBD1	TRBV19	TRBJ1-5	many	TGTGCCAGTAGGGAAACAGGGGTCAGTATCAATCAGCCCCAGCATTTT	CASRETGVSINQPQHF
-	TRBV6-5	TRBJ2-5	many	TGTGCCAGCAGTTACTCGGTGGCCTACCGGATAGAGACCCAGTACTTC	CASSYSVAYRIETQYF
TRBD1	TRBV20-1	TRBJ2-7	many	TGCAGTGCAACGGGGACAGGGGATTTGTACGAGCAGTACTTC	CSATGTGDLYEQYF
TRBD1	TRBV30	TRBJ1-1	many	TGTGCCTGGAGTGTGAGGGGGCTGACTGAAGCTTTCTTT	CAWSVRGLTEAFF